This T cell receptor beta chain stems from a study of shared clonotypes between healthy human individuals. Study-wide results and caveats: Memory subsets generally showed smaller estimated richness than naive subsets did.

It was into CD45RA+ naive and CD45RA-negative memory subsets that the CD4+ cells were split. Under the authors' procedure: ImmunoSEQ output held junction-only sequences without quality scores, so filtering differed. The data were produced by immunoSEQ multiplex PCR, yet TCRdb's version contains in-frame clones alone and is incomplete. D and trimming were read from the DNA, whereas the V and J calls and clone size are those reported in that table. The data show under 1,100,000 clones, more than 60% seen once. With regard to this clone: Its antigen is not known.

This receptor was obtained from a man aged 18 to 29 in good health. The specimen was memory CD4+ T cells sorted from blood. Stated subset: CD45RA-negative fraction.

The CDR3 protein is CASSEGHRPYEQYF. In DNA form, the CDR3 reads TGCGCCAGCAGTGAGGGTCACAGGCCCTACGAGCAGTACTTC. The chain is built from TRBV10-1 and TRBJ2-7, with D possibly TRBD1 on 5 matching bases. Trimming took 2 bases from V and 2 from J, leaving 10 bases between them. The CDR3 covers 14 residues. Per germline, CDR1 WNHNN and CDR2 SYGVQD (reference sequence).